The table lists the clone carrying this T cell receptor (beta chain) with a few counts. These data belong to a study of Graves' ophthalmopathy and Graves' hyperthyroidism. Across the study: Samples of peripheral blood were obtained at initial diagnosis, prior to treatment of any kind.

The TCR beta CDR3 regions underwent amplification from RNA transcripts. In the first round, RT-PCR was carried out with HTBI primers, and a multiplex PCR formed the second round. TCRdb reanalysed the multiplex PCR reads using MiXCR and keeps one entry per CDR3 protein. The sample carries 350,000 to 450,000 distinct CDR3 sequences, around 18% recorded once. Trimming shortened V by 8 bases and J by 0 bases, and 22 bases separated the two germline ends. The CDR3 sequence is 17 residues long. Germline-derived CDR1 and CDR2 are MNHEY and SVGEGT. For donors with ophthalmopathy, the disease showed moderate-to-severe activity, reached CAS ≥3 and NOSPECS ≥4, and had lasted under 3 months.

The source of this sequence is a woman aged 18-29 years with Graves' ophthalmopathy. The chain joins TRBV6-2 or TRBV6-3 to TRBJ1-1; perhaps TRBD1 as D (6 bases). The material sequenced was peripheral blood. The CDR3 DNA follows: TGTGCCAGCCATCGGGGAAAGGGGCAGGGGATGAACACTGAAGCTTTCTTT. As protein: CASHRGKGQGMNTEAFF.